These 21 T cell receptor beta chains were all obtained from the same sample, sequenced in a study of early T cells in non-severe SARS-CoV-2 infection. One entry per CDR3 protein, called by TCRdb with MiXCR from the 5' RACE reads. Of 70,000 to 85,000 distinct CDR3 sequences in the sample, 9.5% to 13% are singletons; the top ten hold 2.6%. The sample comprised whole blood. The receptors derive from an adult who was a healthcare worker with PCR-confirmed SARS-CoV-2 infection or an uninfected control (not recorded which).

This clonotype was seen many times. The J gene is TRBJ1-6, the V gene TRBV6-4; D gene uncertain. There are 12 residues in the CDR3. Germline V gene data show CDR1 as MRHNA and CDR2 as SNTAGT. With 3 bases removed from V and 15 bases from J, the gap between germline ends came to 12 bases. CDR3: CASSESFGNLHF. CDR3 bases: TGTGCCAGCAGTGAATCATTCGGGAACCTCCACTTT.

In this sample, this clonotype turned up a few times. The chain has TRBV29-1 and TRBJ2-7; D is ambiguous. The CDR3 sequence is 10 residues long. Trimming stripped 7 bases from V and 1 base from J, with 5 bases between. Germline V gene sequence: CDR1 SQVTM, CDR2 ANQGSEA. Here the CDR3 DNA reads TGCAGCGCCTATTCCTACGAGCAGTACTTC. It yields the protein CSAYSYEQYF.

This clonotype was observed many times. The gene calls are TRBV7-6 and TRBJ1-3; 7 bases are a match to TRBD1. CDR3 length: 16 amino acids. V was pared by 5 bases and J by 4 bases, with 11 bases of the junction left unmatched. Germline values: CDR1 SGHVS, CDR2 FNYEAQ. This chain's CDR3 is CASSLGTAPTGNTIYF. The CDR3 nucleotides read TGTGCCAGCAGCCTAGGGACAGCCCCGACGGGAAACACCATATATTTT. The entire variable domain, with the rest obtained from reference TRBV7-6 and TRBJ1-3, is as follows: GAGVSQSPRYKVTKRGQDVALRCDPISGHVSLYWYRQALGQGPEFLTYFNYEAQQDKSGLPNDRFSAERPEGSISTLTIQRTEQRDSAMYRCASSLGTAPTGNTIYFGEGSWLTVV.

In its sample, this clonotype was seen many times. Its ends do not fully match the called genes, so a read error is possible. CDR3 region: CASSVAGGLTDTQYF. The CDR3 DNA reads as TGTGCCAGCAGTGTAGCGGGGGGACTCACAGATACGCAGTATTTT. V and J are TRBV12-3 or TRBV12-4 and TRBJ2-3, with 10 bases aligning to TRBD2. This CDR3 is built from 15 residues.

The V call is TRBV10-3, the J call TRBJ2-1; D not resolved. CDR1 ENHRY and CDR2 SYGVKD come from the germline V gene. This CDR3 is 15 amino acids long. Trimming stripped 0 bases from V and 5 bases from J, with 11 bases between. The CDR3 sequence is CAISESAPANNEQFF. In DNA form, the CDR3 reads TGTGCCATCAGTGAGTCGGCTCCCGCGAACAATGAGCAGTTCTTC.

This clonotype was detected many times. The rearrangement links TRBV11-1 to TRBJ2-3; D possibly corresponds to TRBD1 (6 bases). V was cut by 5 bases and J by 6 bases, with 18 bases left in between. The germline gives CDR1 SGHAT, CDR2 FQDESV (reference sequence). The CDR3 covers 15 residues. DNA for the CDR3: TGTGCCAGCAGCCGCGAAATGGACAGTAGGGATACGCAGTATTTT. This sequence encodes CASSREMDSRDTQYF.

This clonotype was recorded many times. The rearrangement links TRBV10-3 to TRBJ2-1, with D maybe TRBD2 (6 bases). The CDR3 is 14 residues long. CDR1 is ENHRY and CDR2 is SYGVKD in the germline V gene. Trimming stripped 6 bases from V and 4 bases from J, with 13 bases between. Here the CDR3 DNA reads TGTGCCATCAGGCGGGACTCGGGATACAATGAGCAGTTCTTC. It encodes CAIRRDSGYNEQFF.

The table lists this clonotype with many counts. The chain links TRBV27 to TRBJ2-7; D call uncertain. Germline CDR1 MNHEY, CDR2 SMNVEV (reference sequence). V was cut by 2 bases and J by 0 bases, with 11 bases left in between. CDR3 length: 15 amino acids. The CDR3 region has the DNA TGTGCCAGCAGTTTACAGGCAGGCTTCTCCTACGAGCAGTACTTC. It encodes CASSLQAGFSYEQYF.

This clonotype was seen ten or more times. The rearrangement links TRBV11-2 to TRBJ1-4, with 8 nucleotides matching TRBD1. Germline CDR1 is SGHAT and CDR2 is FQNNGV. With V trimmed by 5 bases and J by 9 bases, 11 bases remained unmatched. This CDR3 region has 15 residues. The CDR3 loop is CASSPTSGQGKKLFF. The CDR3 region has the DNA TGTGCCAGCAGCCCCACCTCCGGACAGGGTAAAAAACTGTTTTTT.

This chain uses TRBV10-3 with TRBJ2-5; D not resolved. There are 14 residues in the CDR3. The V and J ends lost 4 bases and 5 bases respectively, with 14 bases between them. Germline V gene data show CDR1 as ENHRY and CDR2 as SYGVKD. The CDR3 nucleotides are TGTGCCATCAGTGGAAGACCCGACTCGGAGACCCAGTACTTC. It encodes CAISGRPDSETQYF.

The chain couples TRBV12-3 or TRBV12-4 to TRBJ2-1; TRBD1 is a possible D gene (5 bases). Trimming cost V 3 bases and J 10 bases, with 16 bases left between them. CDR3 length equals 14 residues. The CDR3 nucleotides read TGTGCCAGCAGTTTGGTACAGGCCCTGGGGGAGCAGTTCTTC. Its protein is CASSLVQALGEQFF.

This chain uses TRBV27 with TRBJ1-1; 9 nucleotides match TRBD1. Germline V CDR1 and CDR2: MNHEY, SMNVEV (reference sequence). The CDR3 sequence is 13 residues long. J was trimmed by 4 bases and V by 5 bases; bases with no gene match: 2. The CDR3 DNA follows: TGTGCCAGCAGTCCGACAGGGGGCACTGAAGCTTTCTTT. Its protein product is CASSPTGGTEAFF.

The table lists this clonotype with many counts. This chain uses TRBV11-3 with TRBJ2-7; no clear D gene. V was clipped by 3 bases and J by 7 bases, with 7 bases between them. The length of the CDR3 is 11 residues. Germline CDR1 is SGHNT and CDR2 is YENEEA. The CDR3 nucleotides read TGTGCCAGCAGCTTCACGTCGGAGCAGTACTTC. This translates into CASSFTSEQYF. The variable domain in full, with the rest retrieved from reference TRBV11-3 and TRBJ2-7, is EAGVVQSPRYKIIEKKQPVAFWCNPISGHNTLYWYLQNLGQGPELLIRYENEEAVDDSQLPKDRFSAERLKGVDSTLKIQPAELGDSAVYLCASSFTSEQYFGPGTRLTVT.

This clonotype was seen at least ten times. This chain uses TRBV5-4 with TRBJ2-7, with 8 bases aligning to TRBD2. Looked up from germline, CDR1 is SGHNT and CDR2 is YYREEE (reference sequence). Trimming took 4 bases from V and 0 from J; bases not matched to a gene: 9. The CDR3 extends over 16 amino acids. The CDR3 is CASSRGGSLPSYEQYF. DNA for the CDR3: TGTGCCAGCAGCCGGGGGGGGTCCCTTCCCTCCTACGAGCAGTACTTC.

Many counts were recorded for this clonotype. This chain connects TRBV29-1 to TRBJ1-4; TRBD1 is a possible D gene (5 bases). The CDR3 is 12 amino acids. Germline lookup yields CDR1 SQVTM and CDR2 ANQGSEA. Trimming removed 4 bases at V and 7 bases at J, with 10 bases between. The CDR3 sequence: CSVVGGSEKLFF. The CDR3 coding sequence is TGCAGCGTTGTCGGGGGAAGTGAAAAACTGTTTTTT.

The chain uses TRBV6-6 and TRBJ2-7; tentatively, D is TRBD2 (6 bases). The germline V gene has CDR1 MNHNY and CDR2 SVGAGI (reference sequence). The CDR3 loop spans 17 amino acids. The germline V and J ends were trimmed by 2 bases and 3 bases, with 20 bases remaining between them. This CDR3 is CASSYPLGWRLDYEQYF. CDR3 in DNA: TGTGCCAGCAGTTACCCGCTGGGGTGGAGACTAGACTACGAGCAGTACTTC.

This clonotype was seen many times. V gene TRBV18 combines with J gene TRBJ2-3; 10 nucleotides match TRBD1. The CDR3 runs to 15 residues. Germline trimming cut 3 bases from V and 6 bases from J; bases unmatched to any gene: 6. Germline-derived CDR1 and CDR2 are KGHSH and LQKENI. The CDR3 here is CASSPGTGEGDTQYF. CDR3 sequence (DNA): TGTGCCAGCTCACCCGGGACAGGGGAGGGCGATACGCAGTATTTT.

This clonotype was counted ten times or more. The rearrangement links TRBV7-2 to TRBJ2-1; TRBD1 matches 8 bases. Trimming removed 5 bases from V and 7 bases from J; junction bases left unmatched: 4. The germline gives CDR1 SGHTA, CDR2 FQGNSA. The CDR3 consists of 13 residues. The CDR3 spells CASSEDRANEQFF. The CDR3 DNA sequence: TGTGCCAGCAGCGAGGACAGGGCAAATGAGCAGTTCTTC.

This clonotype was detected many times. The gene calls are TRBV18 and TRBJ2-5; D not certain. The CDR3 has 14 residues. The V and J ends lost 6 bases and 2 bases respectively, with 13 bases between them. Germline V gene lookup returns CDR1 KGHSH and CDR2 LQKENI. The CDR3 DNA reads TGTGCCAGCTCTCACCGGGCGGAACAAGAGACCCAGTACTTC. This encodes CASSHRAEQETQYF.

The V call is TRBV5-5, the J call TRBJ2-1; D not resolved. Trimming took off 3 bases at V and 8 bases at J, with 12 bases between the two ends. CDR3 length equals 13 residues. The germline V gene encodes CDR1 SGHKS and CDR2 YYEKEE (reference sequence). The CDR3 DNA follows: TGTGCCAGCAGCTCAAGAGTATTCGATGAGCAGTTCTTC. Amino acid sequence: CASSSRVFDEQFF. The whole variable domain, remainder taken from reference TRBV5-5 and TRBJ2-1, is DAGVTQSPTHLIKTRGQQVTLRCSPISGHKSVSWYQQVLGQGPQFIFQYYEKEERGRGNFPDRFSARQFPNYSSELNVNALLLGDSALYLCASSSRVFDEQFFGPGTRLTVL.

The CDR3 DNA follows: TGCGCCTCCCGGTCAGGGGCCCTGAACACTGAAGCTTTCTTT. Encoded protein: CASRSGALNTEAFF. The gene calls are TRBV10-2 and TRBJ1-1, with D possibly matching TRBD1 (6 bases). Germline V gene lookup returns CDR1 WSHSY and CDR2 SAAADI. V was shortened by 11 bases and J by 0 bases, with 16 bases between the two germline ends. The CDR3 has 14 amino acids.